The present entry profiles one T cell receptor beta chain with its context. The antigen is not known. The read ends 3 residues early relative to the CDR3; the germline J gene fills the gap. CVID meant reduced serum IgG, IgA and/or IgM plus specific antibody deficiency. CVID subjects were neither ill nor on immunomodulatory or immunosuppressive medication at sampling. CDR1 and CDR2 (germline): MNHEY, SVGEGT. The CDR3 is 17 residues long. V lost 0 bases to trimming and J lost 3 bases; unmatched junction nucleotides: 4. This sample stems from a study of T cell clonality in common variable immunodeficiency. Study-level findings and limits: In common variable immunodeficiency, TCR beta chains reportedly carried fewer deletions and N-nucleotide insertions. Fewer TCRbeta clones were shared among CVID subjects than controls. CVID subjects had higher TCRbeta clonality than healthy controls, most marked in about a third.

The assay was immunoSEQ multiplex PCR, and TCRdb's table has in-frame clones only and misses some. Reported are approximately 30,000 clones, none seen only once; the ten largest carry roughly 6.7%. Sequences were obtained from peripheral blood mononuclear cells. This chain joins TRBV6-2 or TRBV6-3 and TRBJ1-5, with 11 bases aligning to TRBD1. This TCR derives from a human donor with common variable immunodeficiency. Partial CDR3 DNA: TGTGCCAGCAGTTACTCGCGGGACAGGGGGGACAATCAGCCC. The encoded protein is CASSYSRDRGDNQP. The whole CDR3 protein is CASSYSRDRGDNQPQHF.